This T cell receptor (beta chain) was observed in a study of T-cell reconstitution after alpha-beta-depleted transplantation in children. Study conclusions and caveats: Elevated TCRbeta diversity at day 60 was traced, in some patients, to surviving recipient T cells and thymic progenitors.

Unique molecular identifiers were used to barcode this TCRbeta library. A single record per CDR3 protein comes from TCRdb applying MiXCR to the PCR reads. The data hold fewer than 350,000 distinct CDR3 sequences, with roughly a tenth observed a single time. CDR3 length: 13 amino acids. The germline V gene encodes CDR1 DFQATT and CDR2 SNEGSKA (reference sequence). Germline trimming cut 5 bases from V and 8 bases from J; bases unmatched to any gene: 8. At least ten counts were recorded for this clonotype. Its antigen remains unknown. The sequencing here drew on PBMCs, taken before TCRalphabeta/CD19-depleted stem cell transplant. This receptor was identified in a boy younger than two with acute myeloid leukemia, due to receive a stem cell transplant. This chain joins TRBV20-1 and TRBJ2-1; 8 bases fit TRBD1. CDR3 amino acids: CSAEQGAAYEQFF. Here the CDR3 DNA reads TGCAGTGCTGAGCAGGGGGCGGCGTATGAGCAGTTCTTC.